A selection of T cell receptor beta chains follows, all from one sample in a study of blood T cell repertoires in COVID-19. Using immunoSEQ multiplex PCR, the repertoire was profiled, and TCRdb retains in-frame clones only, with some absent. The sample consists of some 200,000 clones, around 80% of them appearing once. The sample consisted of peripheral blood. Receptor source: a woman of 80 years or more with COVID-19, enrolled during active disease. The CDR3 runs from the conserved cysteine through the conserved F or W. A D gene is named only where the DNA matches it firmly. The listing skips clone size in some rows; elsewhere it reads once, few, many or a size class.

>-|TRBJ1-2|TRBV28|-
TGTGCCAGCAAAGCGCCAGGGGTGTATGGCTACACCTTC
CASKAPGVYGYTF
>-|TRBJ2-2|TRBV24-1|TRBD2
TGTGCCACCAGTGGCAAGGGACTAGCGGGAGCGGGCGCCGGGGAGCTGTTTTTT
CATSGKGLAGAGAGELFF
>-|TRBJ2-1|TRBV2|-
TGTGCCAGCAGGGACGACAGAGTACAGTTCAATGAGCAGTTCTTC
CASRDDRVQFNEQFF
>-|TRBJ2-7|TRBV6-6|-
TGTGCCAGCACCCAGGGTGCCGAGCAGTACTTC
CASTQGAEQYF
>-|TRBJ1-1|TRBV9|-
TGTGCCAGCAGCGGTACAGGGACTGAAGCTTTCTTT
CASSGTGTEAFF
>-|TRBJ2-7|TRBV7-3|-
TGTGCCAGCAGCCCTGCACGTGGACTACAATACTACGAGCAGTACTTC
CASSPARGLQYYEQYF
>-|TRBJ1-4|TRBV19|-
TGTGCCAGTAGTATACAGGGCCATGAAAAACTGTTTTTT
CASSIQGHEKLFF
>-|TRBJ1-1|TRBV18|-
TGTGCCAGCTCACCGCGGAGGGTGGAGACTGAAGCTTTCTTT
CASSPRRVETEAFF
>-|TRBJ2-7|TRBV11-2|-
TGTGCCAGCAGCTTTAGGGCCTCCGGGACTGCGGTGTACGAGCAGTACTTC
CASSFRASGTAVYEQYF
>-|TRBJ1-6|TRBV19|-
TGTGCCAGCCATCTCTATCCCACCAATTCACCCCTCCACTTT
CASHLYPTNSPLHF
>-|TRBJ2-7|TRBV5-1|-
TGCGCCAGCAGCTTGTCCGGACTGGGCTACGAGCAGTACTTC
CASSLSGLGYEQYF
>-|TRBJ2-5|TRBV19|TRBD2
TGTGCCAGTAGTCCCCGGGGGGGCGGGACCCAGTACTTC
CASSPRGGGTQYF
>-|TRBJ2-1|TRBV3-1/TRBV3-2|-
TGTGCCAGCAGTCGACTGCTGGCGGGCAATGAGCAGTTCTTC
CASSRLLAGNEQFF
>-|TRBJ1-2|TRBV4-2|-
TGTGCCAGCAGGACCGCAGCGGTCGGCAACTATGGCTACACCTTC
CASRTAAVGNYGYTF
>-|TRBJ2-3|TRBV19|TRBD2
TGTGCCAGTAGTATCGGTGGCGGGAGGGCCCCCTCAGATACGCAGTATTTT
CASSIGGGRAPSDTQYF
>-|TRBJ1-6|TRBV9|-
TGTGCCAGCAGCGTATCTGCCGGGATTGGGGTTTCTAATTCACCCCTCCACTTT
CASSVSAGIGVSNSPLHF
>-|TRBJ2-3|TRBV7-3|-
TGTGCCAGCAGCCGGGGAGCAGTCAGCACAGATACGCAGTATTTT
CASSRGAVSTDTQYF
>-|TRBJ2-1|TRBV5-1|TRBD2
TGCGCCAGCAGCTTGGAGGGTGGGAGGGTGGATGAGCAGTTCTTC
CASSLEGGRVDEQFF
>-|TRBJ2-6|TRBV19|TRBD1
TGTGCCAGTAGTATAGTTGGACAGGGAGCTTTAGGGGCCAACGTCCTGACTTTC
CASSIVGQGALGANVLTF
>-|TRBJ1-4|TRBV28|-
TGTGCCAGCAGTTTGGCAGGAGGAGCAACTAATGAAAAACTGTTTTTT
CASSLAGGATNEKLFF
>-|TRBJ1-5|TRBV27|-
TGTGCCAGCAGTTTTGGCAGGGCTCAGCCCCAGCATTTT
CASSFGRAQPQHF
>-|TRBJ2-5|TRBV29-1|-
TGCAGCGTTGAGGTTTGGCAGGAGGGGGAGACCCAGTACTTC
CSVEVWQEGETQYF
>-|TRBJ2-1|TRBV18|TRBD2
TGTGCCAGCTCACCGCCGACTGGCGGGGGGCCCAGTGAGCAGTTCTTC
CASSPPTGGGPSEQFF
>-|TRBJ2-2|TRBV5-8|TRBD1
TGTGCCAGCAGCACGACGCCCGGGACAGTGAACACCGGGGAGCTGTTTTTT
CASSTTPGTVNTGELFF
>-|TRBJ2-3|TRBV6-5|TRBD2
TGTGCCAGCAGTTATAAGCGGGACACAGATACGCAGTATTTT
CASSYKRDTDTQYF
>once|TRBJ2-7|TRBV20-1|-
TGCAGTGCTAGTAGCGGCGCGGGGGAGCAGTACTTC
CSASSGAGEQYF
>-|TRBJ2-5|TRBV6-5|-
TGTGCCAGCAGTCCCAGGGTTTCGGAGACCCAGTACTTC
CASSPRVSETQYF
>-|TRBJ1-1|TRBV5-1|-
TGCGCCAGCAGTCGGGTACGGGGTGGCACTGAAGCTTTCTTT
CASSRVRGGTEAFF
>few|TRBJ1-2|TRBV18|-
TGTGCCAGCTCACCGCAACTAATGGACAGTCTTAACTATGGCTACACCTTC
CASSPQLMDSLNYGYTF
>-|TRBJ1-2|TRBV27|-
TGTGCCAGCAGGGGTCCGGGGGGAAACAGGGTCCGGGACTATGGCTACACCTTC
CASRGPGGNRVRDYGYTF
>once|TRBJ2-5|TRBV9|TRBD2
TGTGCCAGCAGCGTAGAGGCTAGCGGGAGTCAGACCCAGTACTTC
CASSVEASGSQTQYF
>-|TRBJ2-3|TRBV7-7|-
TGTGCTAGCAGCTTAAAGGGGCGAACAGATACGCAGTATTTT
CASSLKGRTDTQYF
>-|TRBJ1-2|TRBV19|-
TGTGCCAGTACTCTCAAGTGGCAGGGGAATGGCTACACCTTC
CASTLKWQGNGYTF
>-|TRBJ2-7|TRBV6-5|-
TGTGCCAGCAGTTACGCAGGAGGGAGCGACTACGAGCAGTACTTC
CASSYAGGSDYEQYF
>once|TRBJ2-1|TRBV19|TRBD2
TGTGCCAGTAGCAGACCTTCCGGGCGGGAGACCTCCTACAATGAGCAGTTCTTC
CASSRPSGRETSYNEQFF
>-|TRBJ1-4|TRBV27|-
TGTGCCAGCAGTCCCCTATCAGGCGGGGAAAAACTGTTTTTT
CASSPLSGGEKLFF
>-|TRBJ2-2|TRBV27|TRBD2
TGTGCCAGCAGTTTCGGGACTAGCTCCACCGGGGAGCTGTTTTTT
CASSFGTSSTGELFF